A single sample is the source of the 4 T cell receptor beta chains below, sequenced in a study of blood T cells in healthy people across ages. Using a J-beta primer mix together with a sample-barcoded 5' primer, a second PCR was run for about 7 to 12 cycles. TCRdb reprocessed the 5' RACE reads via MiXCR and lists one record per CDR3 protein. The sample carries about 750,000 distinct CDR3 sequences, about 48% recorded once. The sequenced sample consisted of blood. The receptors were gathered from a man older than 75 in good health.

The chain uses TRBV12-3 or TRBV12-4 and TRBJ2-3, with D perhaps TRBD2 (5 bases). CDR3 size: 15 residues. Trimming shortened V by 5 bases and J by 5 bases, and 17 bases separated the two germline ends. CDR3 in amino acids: CASSPSGVRKDTQYF. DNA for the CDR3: TGTGCCAGCAGTCCCTCCGGGGTCCGTAAAGATACGCAGTATTTT.

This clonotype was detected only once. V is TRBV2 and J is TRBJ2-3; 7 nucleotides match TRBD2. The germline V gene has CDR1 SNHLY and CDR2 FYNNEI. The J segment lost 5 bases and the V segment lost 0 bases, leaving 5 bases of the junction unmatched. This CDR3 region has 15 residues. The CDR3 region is CASSEAGGPVDTQYF. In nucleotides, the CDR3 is TGTGCCAGCAGTGAAGCGGGAGGGCCGGTAGATACGCAGTATTTT.

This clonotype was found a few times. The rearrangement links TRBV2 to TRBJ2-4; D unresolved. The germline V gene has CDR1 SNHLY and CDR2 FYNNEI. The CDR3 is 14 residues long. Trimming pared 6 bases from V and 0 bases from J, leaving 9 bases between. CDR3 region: CASRGGLAKNIQYF. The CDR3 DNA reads TGTGCCAGCAGGGGCGGTTTAGCCAAAAACATTCAGTACTTC. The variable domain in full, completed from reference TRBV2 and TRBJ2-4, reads EPEVTQTPSHQVTQMGQEVILRCVPISNHLYFYWYRQILGQKVEFLVSFYNNEISEKSEIFDDQFSVERPDGSNFTLKIRSTKLEDSAMYFCASRGGLAKNIQYFGAGTRLSVL.

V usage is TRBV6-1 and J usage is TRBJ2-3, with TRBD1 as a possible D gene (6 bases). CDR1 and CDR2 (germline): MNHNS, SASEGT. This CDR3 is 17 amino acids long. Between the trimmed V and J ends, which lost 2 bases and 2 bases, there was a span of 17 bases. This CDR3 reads CASSERFTGSYTDTQYF. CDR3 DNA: TGTGCCAGCAGTGAACGATTTACAGGGTCTTACACAGATACGCAGTATTTT.